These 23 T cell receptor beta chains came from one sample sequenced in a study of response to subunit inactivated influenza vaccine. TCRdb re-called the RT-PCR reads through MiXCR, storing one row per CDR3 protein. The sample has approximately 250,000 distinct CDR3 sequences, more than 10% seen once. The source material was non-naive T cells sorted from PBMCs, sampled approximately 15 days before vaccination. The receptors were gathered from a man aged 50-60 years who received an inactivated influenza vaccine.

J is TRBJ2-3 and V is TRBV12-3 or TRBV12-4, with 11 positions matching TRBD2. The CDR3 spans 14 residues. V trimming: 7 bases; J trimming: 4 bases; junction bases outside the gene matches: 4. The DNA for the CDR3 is TGTGCCAGCACTACTAGCGGGAGTTCAGATACGCAGTATTTT. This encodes CASTTSGSSDTQYF.

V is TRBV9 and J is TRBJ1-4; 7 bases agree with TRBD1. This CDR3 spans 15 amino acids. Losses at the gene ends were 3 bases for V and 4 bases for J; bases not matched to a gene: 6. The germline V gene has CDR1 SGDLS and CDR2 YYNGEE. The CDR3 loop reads CASSGRTGGNEKLFF. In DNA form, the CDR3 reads TGTGCCAGCAGCGGGCGGACAGGCGGTAATGAAAAACTGTTTTTT.

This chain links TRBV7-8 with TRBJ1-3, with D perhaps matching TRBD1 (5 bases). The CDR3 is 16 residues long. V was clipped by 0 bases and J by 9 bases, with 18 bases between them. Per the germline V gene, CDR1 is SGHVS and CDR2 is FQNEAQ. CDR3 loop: CASSLAGPTAAGTIYF. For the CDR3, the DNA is TGTGCCAGCAGCTTAGCGGGGCCCACAGCTGCCGGCACCATATATTTT.

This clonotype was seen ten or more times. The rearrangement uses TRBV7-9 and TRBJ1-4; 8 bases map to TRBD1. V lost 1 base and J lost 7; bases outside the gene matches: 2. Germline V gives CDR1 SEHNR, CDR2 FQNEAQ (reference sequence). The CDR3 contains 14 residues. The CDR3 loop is CASSLGQGFEKLFF. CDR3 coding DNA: TGTGCCAGCAGCTTAGGACAGGGGTTTGAAAAACTGTTTTTT.

The CDR3 spells CASSPQATSFGEQFF. CDR3 nucleotides: TGTGCCAGCAGCCCACAGGCCACTAGCTTTGGTGAGCAGTTCTTC. J is TRBJ2-1 and V is TRBV7-8, with D maybe TRBD2 (6 bases). V dropped 5 bases and J dropped 9 bases, with 20 bases sitting between them. The CDR3 extends over 15 amino acids. Germline CDR1 is SGHVS and CDR2 is FQNEAQ.

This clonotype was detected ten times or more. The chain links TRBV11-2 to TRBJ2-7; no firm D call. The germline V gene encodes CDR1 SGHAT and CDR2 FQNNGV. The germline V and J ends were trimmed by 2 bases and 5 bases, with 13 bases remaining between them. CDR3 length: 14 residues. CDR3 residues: CASSLMQATHEQYF. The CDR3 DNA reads TGTGCCAGCAGCTTAATGCAGGCCACCCACGAGCAGTACTTC.

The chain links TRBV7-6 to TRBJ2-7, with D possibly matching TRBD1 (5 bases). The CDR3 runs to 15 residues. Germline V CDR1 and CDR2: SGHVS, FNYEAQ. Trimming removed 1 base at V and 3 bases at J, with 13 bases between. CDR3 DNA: TGTGCCAGCAGCTTAGGTGGGGCGACTGACTACGAGCAGTACTTC. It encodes CASSLGGATDYEQYF. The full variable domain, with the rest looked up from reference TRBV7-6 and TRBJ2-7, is GAGVSQSPRYKVTKRGQDVALRCDPISGHVSLYWYRQALGQGPEFLTYFNYEAQQDKSGLPNDRFSAERPEGSISTLTIQRTEQRDSAMYRCASSLGGATDYEQYFGPGTRLTVT.

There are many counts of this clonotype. The CDR3 bases are TGTGCCAGCAGCCCAGGCACAGAGGGCACTGAAGCTTTCTTT. This encodes CASSPGTEGTEAFF. J is TRBJ1-1 and V is TRBV7-3; the D is unclear. The germline V gene encodes CDR1 SGHTA and CDR2 FQGTGA. This CDR3 contains 14 residues. With 5 bases removed from V and 4 bases from J, the gap between germline ends came to 14 bases.

This CDR3 reads CSAMVTLGLTDTQYF. The CDR3 DNA follows: TGCAGTGCTATGGTTACGCTAGGCTTGACAGATACGCAGTATTTT. The chain is built from TRBV20-1 and TRBJ2-3; the D is unclear. The CDR3 has 15 residues. Germline V gene lookup returns CDR1 DFQATT and CDR2 SNEGSKA (reference sequence). V lost 4 bases to trimming and J lost 3 bases, with 17 bases between them.

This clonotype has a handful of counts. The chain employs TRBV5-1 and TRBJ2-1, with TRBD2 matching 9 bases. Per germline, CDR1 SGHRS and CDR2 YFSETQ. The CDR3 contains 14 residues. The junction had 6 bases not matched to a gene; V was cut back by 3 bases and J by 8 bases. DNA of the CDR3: TGCGCCAGCAGCTCCTCTAGCGGGATAGATGAGCAGTTCTTC. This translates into CASSSSSGIDEQFF.

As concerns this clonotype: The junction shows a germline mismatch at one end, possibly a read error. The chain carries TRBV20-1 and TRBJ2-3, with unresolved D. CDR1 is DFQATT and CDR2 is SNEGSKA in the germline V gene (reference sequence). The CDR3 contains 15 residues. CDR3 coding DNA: TGCAGTGCTGGAGAATTAGAGGACAGCACAGATACGCAGTATTTT. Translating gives CSAGELEDSTDTQYF.

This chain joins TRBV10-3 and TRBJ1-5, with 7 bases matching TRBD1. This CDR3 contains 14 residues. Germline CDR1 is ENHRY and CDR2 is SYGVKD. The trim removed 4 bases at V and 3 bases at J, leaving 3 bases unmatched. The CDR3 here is CAISGQGNNQPQHF. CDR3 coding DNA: TGTGCCATCAGTGGACAGGGAAACAATCAGCCCCAGCATTTT.

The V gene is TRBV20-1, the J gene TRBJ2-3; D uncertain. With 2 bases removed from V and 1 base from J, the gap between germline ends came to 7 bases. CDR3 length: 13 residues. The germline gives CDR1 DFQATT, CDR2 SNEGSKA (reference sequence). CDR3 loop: CSARRWGTDTQYF. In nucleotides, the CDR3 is TGCAGTGCTAGAAGGTGGGGCACAGATACGCAGTATTTT.

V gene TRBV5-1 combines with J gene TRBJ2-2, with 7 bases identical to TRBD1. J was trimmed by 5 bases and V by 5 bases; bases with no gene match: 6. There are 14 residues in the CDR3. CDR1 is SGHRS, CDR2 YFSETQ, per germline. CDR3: CASRNRGETGELFF. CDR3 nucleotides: TGCGCCAGCAGGAACAGGGGAGAAACCGGGGAGCTGTTTTTT. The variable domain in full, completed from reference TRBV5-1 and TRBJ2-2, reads KAGVTQTPRYLIKTRGQQVTLSCSPISGHRSVSWYQQTPGQGLQFLFEYFSETQRNKGNFPGRFSGRQFSNSRSEMNVSTLELGDSALYLCASRNRGETGELFFGEGSRLTVL.

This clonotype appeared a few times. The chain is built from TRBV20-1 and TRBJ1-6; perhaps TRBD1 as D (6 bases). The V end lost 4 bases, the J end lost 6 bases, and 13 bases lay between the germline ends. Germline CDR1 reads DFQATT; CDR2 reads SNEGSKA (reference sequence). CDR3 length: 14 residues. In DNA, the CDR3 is TGCAGTGCTAACAGGGTTACTGGTAATTCACCCCTCCACTTT. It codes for CSANRVTGNSPLHF.

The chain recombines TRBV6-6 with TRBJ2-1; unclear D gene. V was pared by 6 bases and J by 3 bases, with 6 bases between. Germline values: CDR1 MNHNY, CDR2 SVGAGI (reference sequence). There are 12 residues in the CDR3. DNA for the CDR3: TGTGCCAGCAGCAAATACTACAATGAGCAGTTCTTC. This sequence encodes CASSKYYNEQFF.

CDR3 sequence reads: CASSGLTYGSSYNEQFF. CDR3 coding DNA: TGTGCCAGCAGCGGATTAACGTACGGGAGCTCCTACAATGAGCAGTTCTTC. J is TRBJ2-1 and V is TRBV7-8, with D maybe TRBD2 (6 bases). Deletions cut 5 bases from V and 0 bases from J, with 17 bases between. CDR1 and CDR2 (germline): SGHVS, FQNEAQ. The CDR3 sequence is 17 residues long.

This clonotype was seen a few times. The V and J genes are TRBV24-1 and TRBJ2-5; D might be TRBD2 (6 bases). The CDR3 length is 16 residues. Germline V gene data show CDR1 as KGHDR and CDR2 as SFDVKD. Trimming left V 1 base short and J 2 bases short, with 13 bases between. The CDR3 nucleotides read TGTGCCACCAGTGATTTCGCAAAAGGAGGGCAAGAGACCCAGTACTTC. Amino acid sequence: CATSDFAKGGQETQYF.

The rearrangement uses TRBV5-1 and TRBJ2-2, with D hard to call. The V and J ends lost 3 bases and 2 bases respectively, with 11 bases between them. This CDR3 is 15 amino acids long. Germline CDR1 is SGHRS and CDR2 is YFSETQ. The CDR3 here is CASSSAGSNTGELFF. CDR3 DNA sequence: TGCGCCAGCAGCTCCGCCGGGTCTAACACCGGGGAGCTGTTTTTT.

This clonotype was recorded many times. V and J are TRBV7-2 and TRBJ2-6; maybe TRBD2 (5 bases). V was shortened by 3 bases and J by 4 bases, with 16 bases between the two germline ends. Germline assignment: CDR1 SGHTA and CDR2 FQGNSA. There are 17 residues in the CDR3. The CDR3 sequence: CASSLGSGSGGANVLTF. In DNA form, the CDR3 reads TGTGCCAGCAGCTTGGGGTCGGGGTCAGGAGGGGCCAACGTCCTGACTTTC.

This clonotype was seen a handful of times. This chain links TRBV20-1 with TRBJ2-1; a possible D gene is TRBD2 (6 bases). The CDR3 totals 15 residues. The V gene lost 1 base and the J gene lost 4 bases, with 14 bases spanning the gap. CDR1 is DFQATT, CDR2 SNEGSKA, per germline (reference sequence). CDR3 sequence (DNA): TGCAGTGCTAGAGTAGCGGCCAGGGTGTACAATGAGCAGTTCTTC. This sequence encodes CSARVAARVYNEQFF.

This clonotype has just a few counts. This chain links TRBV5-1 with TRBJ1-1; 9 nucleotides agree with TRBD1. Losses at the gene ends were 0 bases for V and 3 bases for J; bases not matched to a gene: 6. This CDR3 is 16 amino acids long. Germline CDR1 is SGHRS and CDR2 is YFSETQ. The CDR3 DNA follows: TGCGCCAGCAGCTTGGGGACAGGGGAAAGTTACACTGAAGCTTTCTTT. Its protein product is CASSLGTGESYTEAFF.

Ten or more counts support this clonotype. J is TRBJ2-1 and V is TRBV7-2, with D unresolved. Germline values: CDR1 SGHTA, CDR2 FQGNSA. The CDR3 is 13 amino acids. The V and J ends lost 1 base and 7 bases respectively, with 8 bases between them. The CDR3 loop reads CASSLGNLNEQFF. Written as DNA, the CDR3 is TGTGCCAGCAGCTTAGGAAATTTAAATGAGCAGTTCTTC.